The TCR beta chain described here comes from a study of T cells in Graves' hyperthyroidism and ophthalmopathy. Germline V gene lookup returns CDR1 DFQATT and CDR2 SNEGSKA (reference sequence). V lost 3 bases, J lost 4 bases, and 7 bases lay in between. This CDR3 region has 12 residues. TCR beta CDR3 region amplification was performed from RNA transcripts. First-round RT-PCR of the TCR CDR3 relied on the HTBI primer set. TCRdb recomputed calls from the multiplex PCR reads with MiXCR, one row per CDR3 protein. The repertoire holds about 320,000 distinct CDR3 sequences, with around a sixth as singletons. Patients aged 18 to 65 had newly diagnosed hyperthyroidism that had lasted under 2 months. Any patient presenting with uncontrolled infection, other autoimmune disease, pregnancy or lactation was left out.

This TCR came from a man aged 25-40 years with Graves' hyperthyroidism. The sequenced sample was blood. The chain combines TRBV20-1 with TRBJ1-5, with D tentatively TRBD1 (6 bases). Written as DNA, the CDR3 is TGCAGTGCTAGTAGGGGGAATCAGCCCCAGCATTTT. Translating gives CSASRGNQPQHF.